This is a list of T cell receptor beta chains from one sample in a study of control samples from healthy donors and cancer patients. TCRdb's copy holds only in-frame clones and misses some; the assay was immunoSEQ multiplex PCR. Of about 410,000 clones in the sample, roughly 90% are singletons; the top ten hold around 6.4%. The sequenced material came from PBMCs. The receptor source for this set is a man aged 40-55 years with head and neck cancer. Each CDR3 is given without its conserved first and last residue. The order of the fields is clone size, J gene, V gene, CDR3 protein. Only some rows state a clone size, as once, few, many or a class for expanded clones.

NA	TRBJ1-3	TRBV6-5	ASSDTGGVYTIY
NA	TRBJ2-3	TRBV10-3	AISRPGGTDTQY
NA	TRBJ1-2	TRBV4-3	ASSQERAVNYGYT
NA	TRBJ1-6	TRBV28	ASSFPMTGGNSPLH
NA	TRBJ1-5	TRBV27	ASRTYRGGDQPQH
NA	TRBJ2-5	TRBV7-9	ASRDSGGAQETQY
NA	TRBJ1-2	TRBV11-2	ASSLVGGGYT
once	TRBJ2-7	TRBV7-9	ASSFYNYEQY
NA	TRBJ1-4	TRBV28	ASSLQANEKLF
once	TRBJ1-2	TRBV3-1/TRBV3-2	ASSQVGYYGYT
NA	TRBJ2-1	TRBV28	ASSLGQGNRNEQF
NA	TRBJ1-1	TRBV6-6	ASIQSGGGTEAF
NA	TRBJ2-1	TRBV30	AWLGLGDEQF
NA	TRBJ2-7	TRBV19	ASSIRGGDEQY
NA	TRBJ1-5	TRBV2	ASSTNGAGTQPQH
NA	TRBJ2-3	TRBV9	ASSFGPSGTDTQY
NA	TRBJ1-6	TRBV6-5	ASSYWGTRDSPLH
NA	TRBJ1-1	TRBV5-1	ASSLTGTANTEAF
NA	TRBJ2-7	TRBV28	ASTMGTSYEQY
NA	TRBJ2-3	TRBV28	ASRRGGEADTQY
NA	TRBJ1-1	TRBV9	ASSVGQETEAF
NA	TRBJ1-1	TRBV7-2	ASSSRPGTANTEAF
NA	TRBJ1-5	TRBV6-6	ASSPPGMQPQH
NA	TRBJ1-2	TRBV15	ATSRDFSGHFYGYT
NA	TRBJ1-2	TRBV27	ASSPTLSYGYT
once	TRBJ2-1	TRBV10-3	AISWTASYNEQF
NA	TRBJ2-2	TRBV12-3/TRBV12-4	ASSRQGPGELF
NA	TRBJ1-6	TRBV6-5	ASRQGNGYNSPLH
NA	TRBJ2-7	TRBV7-7	ASSLAGLDAYEQY
NA	TRBJ1-2	TRBV11-2	ASSLAGAYGYT
NA	TRBJ2-7	TRBV18	ASSISVSGAGGYEQY
NA	TRBJ2-2	TRBV5-1	ASLPSGGENTGELF
NA	TRBJ2-7	TRBV7-9	ASSHRQFQDEQY
NA	TRBJ2-2	TRBV9	ASSVEPHSAGELF
NA	TRBJ2-6	TRBV5-6	ASSFWTGASGANVLT
NA	TRBJ2-1	TRBV7-7	ASSLAQRHPYNEQF
NA	TRBJ2-2	TRBV4-3	ASSPALGPATGELF
NA	TRBJ2-7	TRBV15	ATSGADAPGGPYEQY
NA	TRBJ1-5	TRBV29-1	SVAYTTGNQPQH
NA	TRBJ2-7	TRBV18	ASSLDTTYEQY
NA	TRBJ2-7	TRBV7-9	ASSLAAGGLSYEQY
NA	TRBJ2-7	TRBV10-3	AISESGPKGEQY
once	TRBJ1-5	TRBV7-9	ASSHEPIGGYSNQPQH
few	TRBJ2-5	TRBV5-1	ASSLETSGLETQY
NA	TRBJ2-1	TRBV20-1	SASSNEQF
NA	TRBJ1-1	TRBV19	ASRARTMETEAF
NA	TRBJ2-1	TRBV6-6	ASSYVGVNEQF
NA	TRBJ1-1	TRBV5-1	ASRLAGQGKNTEAF
NA	TRBJ1-4	TRBV2	ADSQGAQEKLF
NA	TRBJ1-2	TRBV29-1	SVEEVDDGYT
NA	TRBJ2-5	TRBV10-3	AISDFLDGETQY
NA	TRBJ1-6	TRBV4-2	ASSQENVAPLH
NA	TRBJ1-5	TRBV7-2	ASSPQDRGINQPQH
NA	TRBJ2-5	TRBV7-3	ASATQGGTQY
few	TRBJ1-1	TRBV5-4	ASSLTGTGGTEAF
NA	TRBJ2-7	TRBV5-6	ASSLGGSPSYEQY
NA	TRBJ2-1	TRBV4-3	ASSQNPGLAGNEQF